This T cell receptor (beta chain) was identified during a study of blood T cell repertoires in COVID-19. Study context: The United States, Italy and Spain provided the acute and convalescent COVID-19 samples. T cells, B-cell-depleted T cells, or PBMCs supplied cDNA or gDNA.

V was cut by 3 bases and J by 2 bases, with 16 bases left in between. Germline assignment: CDR1 MDHEN and CDR2 SYDVKM. The CDR3 has 16 residues. How the authors handled the data: Reference gene primer amplification in the assay estimated nucleated cell counts. Profiling relied on immunoSEQ multiplex PCR, and the TCRdb table lists in-frame clones only, not all of them. V and J calls and clone size follow that table, whereas D and trimming were derived from the DNA. The sample lists fewer than 200,000 clones, approximately 83% occurring once. Sequencing was carried out using peripheral blood. This chain uses TRBV28 with TRBJ2-5; tentatively, D is TRBD2 (7 bases). The TCR was taken from a man in his 70s with active or convalescent COVID-19. CDR3 in DNA: TGTGCCAGCAGTTTGAGGGGGGGCACCCTTCAAGAGACCCAGTACTTC. Encoded protein: CASSLRGGTLQETQYF.